This TCR beta chain was recovered during a study of blood T cell repertoires in COVID-19. Study details: Acute-phase and convalescent COVID-19 samples originated in the United States, Italy and Spain.

The ends were cut back, 0 bases at V and 1 base at J, with 6 bases in the middle. The CDR3 consists of 14 residues. The germline CDR1 and CDR2 sequences are MRHNA and SNTAGT. In the original analysis: Amplifying reference gene primers gave estimates of nucleated cell counts. Produced via immunoSEQ multiplex PCR; TCRdb's table is partial and in-frame only. For V, J and clone size, that table is used; D and trimming come from the DNA. This sample has about 160,000 clones, with around 92% found just once. Source material: peripheral blood. This receptor was obtained from a man aged 55 to 70 with acute or convalescent COVID-19. The rearrangement links TRBV6-4 to TRBJ1-1; no clear D. CDR3 sequence reads: CASSDSSENTEAFF. The CDR3 DNA is TGTGCCAGCAGTGACTCGAGCGAGAACACTGAAGCTTTCTTT.